The clone carrying this T cell receptor beta chain came up many times. The data were taken from a study of T cells in Graves' hyperthyroidism and ophthalmopathy. The investigators amplified TCR beta CDR3 regions from RNA transcripts. Primed by the HTBI set, a first-round RT-PCR was run on the TCR CDR3. TCRdb fed the multiplex PCR reads into MiXCR, producing one record per CDR3 protein. Counted here are a few hundred thousand distinct CDR3 sequences, 15% to 20% occurring once; the ten biggest clones make up around 40%. CDR3 length: 14 amino acids. Germline values: CDR1 SGHTA, CDR2 FQGNSA. The V gene lost 5 bases and the J gene lost 8 bases, with 15 bases spanning the gap.

Sequenced sample: blood. V gene TRBV7-2 combines with J gene TRBJ2-2; D is unresolved. The receptor's source is a man between 18 and 35 years old with Graves' ophthalmopathy. CDR3 region: CASSQTGLGGELFF. CDR3 coding DNA: TGTGCCAGCAGCCAGACTGGTCTAGGGGGGGAGCTGTTTTTT.